These 24 T cell receptor beta chains were sequenced from one sample in a study of blood T cell repertoires in COVID-19 (dated by TCRdb to the early 2020s). Library preparation employed the immunoSEQ multiplex PCR assay. Imported from immuneACCESS, the table was reduced by TCRdb to in-frame sequences with V and J called. These copies leave out some clones; in studies compared against another copy, an unresolved V gene accounts for under half, and the cause of the remainder is not known. For this sample the table gives roughly 68,000 clones, of which 80% to 85% were detected only once. The top ten clones comprise 9.2% of the sample. The sequenced sample was peripheral blood. Every receptor here comes from a human donor in a cohort sampled during active COVID-19.

V is TRBV5-1 and J is TRBJ2-2, with a weak D call TRBD2 (6 bases). V was trimmed by 6 bases and J by 5 bases, leaving 17 bases between them. The CDR3 loop spans 15 amino acids. CDR1 and CDR2 (germline): SGHRS, YFSETQ. CDR3 DNA sequence: TGCGCCAGCAAGACGTTTGGGGGGTCGACCGGGGAGCTGTTTTTT. Its protein is CASKTFGGSTGELFF. Based on the CDR3 plus reference TRBV5-1 and TRBJ2-2, the full variable domain is KAGVTQTPRYLIKTRGQQVTLSCSPISGHRSVSWYQQTPGQGLQFLFEYFSETQRNKGNFPGRFSGRQFSNSRSEMNVSTLELGDSALYLCASKTFGGSTGELFFGEGSRLTVL.

This chain joins TRBV28 and TRBJ2-7; 12 bases match TRBD2. From germline, CDR1 is MDHEN and CDR2 SYDVKM. The trim removed 5 bases at V and 2 bases at J, leaving 16 bases unmatched. The CDR3 runs 19 residues. CDR3 protein: CASSTREVGLAGQPYEQYF. The DNA of the CDR3 is TGTGCCAGCAGTACCCGAGAAGTGGGACTAGCGGGCCAGCCCTACGAGCAGTACTTC.

The chain uses TRBV3-1 (or the pseudogene TRBV3-2) and TRBJ2-2, with unresolved D. With 0 bases removed from V and 4 bases from J, the gap between germline ends came to 15 bases. The CDR3 has 17 residues. Germline-derived CDR1 and CDR2 are LGHDT and YNNKEL (reference sequence). CDR3 residues: CASSQDKSSLGTGELFF. The DNA of the CDR3 is TGTGCCAGCAGCCAAGATAAAAGTTCCCTAGGCACCGGGGAGCTGTTTTTT.

This chain joins TRBV3-1 (or the pseudogene TRBV3-2) and TRBJ1-6, with D possibly matching TRBD1 (6 bases). V lost 0 bases, J lost 7 bases, and 19 bases lay in between. Germline lookup yields CDR1 LGHDT and CDR2 YNNKEL (reference sequence). This CDR3 spans 18 amino acids. This chain's CDR3 is CASSQERGRDISNSPLHF. The CDR3 bases are TGTGCCAGCAGCCAAGAGAGGGGCCGGGACATATCAAATTCACCCCTCCACTTT.

The genes are TRBV28 and TRBJ1-5, with D perhaps matching TRBD1 (6 bases). Germline assignment: CDR1 MDHEN and CDR2 SYDVKM. This CDR3 region has 16 residues. V was cut by 2 bases and J by 0 bases, with 11 bases left in between. The CDR3 here is CASSLGTLYSNQPQHF. The CDR3, as DNA: TGTGCCAGCAGTTTAGGGACACTTTATAGCAATCAGCCCCAGCATTTT.

The chain links TRBV7-6 to TRBJ2-7, with TRBD1 matching 7 bases. Looked up from germline, CDR1 is SGHVS and CDR2 is FNYEAQ. V was clipped by 5 bases and J by 1 base; unmatched bases: 2. The CDR3 covers 13 residues. CDR3 residues: CASSLDRSYEQYF. The CDR3 nucleotides are TGTGCCAGCAGCCTGGACAGGTCCTACGAGCAGTACTTC.

This chain uses TRBV24-1 with TRBJ2-2; D not resolved. This CDR3 comprises 11 residues. V gave up 9 bases and J gave up 7 bases, with 8 bases separating them. Germline V lookup: CDR1 KGHDR, CDR2 SFDVKD. This CDR3 is CATLYGGELFF. The DNA for the CDR3 is TGTGCCACCCTATATGGCGGGGAGCTGTTTTTT.

This clone was observed a handful of times. This chain connects TRBV2 to TRBJ1-5; TRBD1 matches at 8 bases. J lost 3 bases, V lost 8 bases, and 6 bases had no gene match. CDR3 length: 14 amino acids. The germline gives CDR1 SNHLY, CDR2 FYNNEI. In DNA form, the CDR3 reads TGTGCCAGCCAAGGACAGGGCAACAATCAGCCCCAGCATTTT. Amino acids: CASQGQGNNQPQHF. The full variable domain, with the rest looked up from reference TRBV2 and TRBJ1-5, is EPEVTQTPSHQVTQMGQEVILRCVPISNHLYFYWYRQILGQKVEFLVSFYNNEISEKSEIFDDQFSVERPDGSNFTLKIRSTKLEDSAMYFCASQGQGNNQPQHFGDGTRLSIL.

The V gene is TRBV6-5, the J gene TRBJ1-2; a possible D gene is TRBD1 (5 bases). The germline V gene encodes CDR1 MNHEY and CDR2 SVGAGI. V was trimmed by 7 bases and J by 8 bases, leaving 23 bases between them. The CDR3 covers 15 residues. CDR3 region: CASIKPPTGVYGYTF. DNA for the CDR3: TGTGCCAGCATCAAACCCCCGACGGGGGTATACGGCTACACCTTC.

The genes are TRBV6-5 and TRBJ2-7; TRBD2 matches at 10 bases. Germline CDR1 is MNHEY and CDR2 is SVGAGI. Trimming took 8 bases from V and 6 from J; bases not matched to a gene: 4. The length of the CDR3 is 12 residues. Here the CDR3 reads CASEAGGSEQYF. CDR3 coding DNA: TGTGCCAGCGAAGCGGGAGGGTCCGAGCAGTACTTC.

CDR3 in amino acids: CASSLTGRGKLFF. The CDR3, as DNA: TGTGCCAGCAGCTTGACAGGGCGAGGAAAACTGTTTTTT. The V gene is TRBV6-5, the J gene TRBJ1-4; TRBD1 matches at 7 bases. CDR1 MNHEY and CDR2 SVGAGI come from the germline V gene. Trimming removed 6 bases from V and 10 bases from J; junction bases left unmatched: 8. The CDR3 consists of 13 residues.

This clone was detected once. The J gene is TRBJ2-1, the V gene TRBV3-1 (or the pseudogene TRBV3-2); the D is unclear. V was clipped by 4 bases and J by 3 bases, with 13 bases between them. The CDR3 spans 15 residues. CDR1 LGHDT and CDR2 YNNKEL come from the germline V gene (reference sequence). The CDR3 DNA is TGTGCCAGCAGCCTGACTCCAACTATCTACAATGAGCAGTTCTTC. Translated: CASSLTPTIYNEQFF.

The V gene is TRBV11-2, the J gene TRBJ2-3, with 8 nucleotides matching TRBD2. The CDR3 is made up of 16 amino acids. Per the germline V gene, CDR1 is SGHAT and CDR2 is FQNNGV. Trimming at V came to 0 bases and at J to 4 bases, leaving 6 bases not matched to a gene. The CDR3 region is CASSLESGRKADTQYF. Here the CDR3 DNA reads TGTGCCAGCAGCTTAGAGAGCGGGAGAAAGGCAGATACGCAGTATTTT.

The chain combines TRBV28 with TRBJ2-1; 7 bases line up with TRBD2. The germline CDR1 and CDR2 sequences are MDHEN and SYDVKM. The CDR3 runs 16 residues. Trimming at V came to 5 bases and at J to 8 bases, leaving 15 bases not matched to a gene. CDR3 region: CASSTWGSGNDYEQFF. The DNA of the CDR3 is TGTGCCAGCAGTACTTGGGGGAGCGGGAATGATTATGAGCAGTTCTTC.

J is TRBJ1-3 and V is TRBV6-1; 9 bases align to TRBD1. J was trimmed by 0 bases and V by 0 bases; bases with no gene match: 3. This CDR3 is built from 17 residues. Germline CDR1 MNHNS, CDR2 SASEGT. This chain's CDR3 is CASSEAGQGSSGNTIYF. The CDR3 coding sequence is TGTGCCAGCAGTGAAGCGGGACAGGGCAGCTCTGGAAACACCATATATTTT.

This chain links TRBV5-1 with TRBJ2-7, with 7 bases matching TRBD2. This CDR3 spans 14 amino acids. With V trimmed by 6 bases and J by 5 bases, 11 bases remained unmatched. Germline CDR1 reads SGHRS; CDR2 reads YFSETQ. DNA of the CDR3: TGCGCCAGCAAAAGGGCGGGAGATCGTGACGAGCAGTACTTC. Translated, it gives CASKRAGDRDEQYF.

This chain links TRBV6-1 with TRBJ1-5, with TRBD1 matching 8 bases. Germline V gene sequence: CDR1 MNHNS, CDR2 SASEGT. The CDR3 sequence is 17 residues long. V lost 2 bases and J lost 4; bases outside the gene matches: 10. The CDR3 nucleotides read TGTGCCAGCAGTGAAAATTGGGGAGGACAGGGAAATCAGCCCCAGCATTTT. It yields the protein CASSENWGGQGNQPQHF.

The chain uses TRBV28 and TRBJ2-1; maybe TRBD2 (6 bases). CDR3 length: 15 amino acids. Germline values: CDR1 MDHEN, CDR2 SYDVKM. V lost 2 bases to trimming and J lost 6 bases, with 14 bases between them. CDR3 region: CASSLTGVSPNEQFF. Here the CDR3 DNA reads TGTGCCAGCAGTTTAACGGGAGTAAGCCCCAATGAGCAGTTCTTC.

This chain connects TRBV4-2 to TRBJ2-7; the D gene is possibly TRBD2 (6 bases). The CDR3 extends over 15 amino acids. V lost 1 base and J lost 4, with 14 bases in between. Germline V gene lookup returns CDR1 LGHNA and CDR2 YNFKEQ. The CDR3 DNA follows: TGTGCCAGCAGCCAAGTTGCCGGGAGCAGGTACGAGCAGTACTTC. Translation gives CASSQVAGSRYEQYF.

The V gene is TRBV9, the J gene TRBJ2-1; 8 bases match TRBD2. Trimming removed 4 bases from V and 4 bases from J; junction bases left unmatched: 16. The CDR3 sequence is 18 residues long. Germline V CDR1 and CDR2: SGDLS, YYNGEE. The CDR3, as DNA: TGTGCCAGCAGCCCCCGAGGTCTAGCGGGTACCCCTTACAATGAGCAGTTCTTC. This encodes CASSPRGLAGTPYNEQFF.

The chain uses TRBV28 and TRBJ1-6, with D maybe TRBD1 (6 bases). In germline, CDR1 is MDHEN, CDR2 SYDVKM. CDR3 length: 15 amino acids. Trimming removed 1 base at V and 9 bases at J, with 13 bases between. CDR3 amino acids: CASSLSRGRGSPLHF. CDR3 in DNA: TGTGCCAGCAGTTTATCCAGGGGCAGGGGTTCACCCCTCCACTTT. The whole variable domain, filled in from reference TRBV28 and TRBJ1-6, reads DVKVTQSSRYLVKRTGEKVFLECVQDMDHENMFWYRQDPGLGLRLIYFSYDVKMKEKGDIPEGYSVSREKKERFSLILESASTNQTSMYLCASSLSRGRGSPLHFGNGTRLTVT.

The gene calls are TRBV15 and TRBJ1-4; no definite D call. The V gene's germline CDR1 is LNHNV and CDR2 YYDKDF (reference sequence). V was pared by 4 bases and J by 8 bases, with 14 bases between. The CDR3 sequence is 14 residues long. The CDR3 here is CATSTGKEGEKLFF. DNA for the CDR3: TGTGCCACCAGCACCGGGAAAGAGGGCGAAAAACTGTTTTTT.

The CDR3 DNA reads as TGCGCCAGCAGCTCGGGACAGGGGAGTTCACCCCTCCACTTT. This encodes CASSSGQGSSPLHF. V gene TRBV5-1 combines with J gene TRBJ1-6; TRBD1 matches at 10 bases. Germline V gene lookup returns CDR1 SGHRS and CDR2 YFSETQ. After removal of 3 bases from V and 9 bases from J, the junction contained 3 bases not matched to a gene. The CDR3 contains 14 residues.

The J gene is TRBJ1-2, the V gene TRBV27, with no clear D. V was trimmed by 6 bases and J by 0 bases, leaving 11 bases between them. The CDR3 contains 14 residues. CDR1 MNHEY and CDR2 SMNVEV come from the germline V gene (reference sequence). CDR3 loop: CASRPGVANYGYTF. The CDR3 DNA follows: TGTGCCAGCAGACCAGGCGTTGCTAACTATGGCTACACCTTC.